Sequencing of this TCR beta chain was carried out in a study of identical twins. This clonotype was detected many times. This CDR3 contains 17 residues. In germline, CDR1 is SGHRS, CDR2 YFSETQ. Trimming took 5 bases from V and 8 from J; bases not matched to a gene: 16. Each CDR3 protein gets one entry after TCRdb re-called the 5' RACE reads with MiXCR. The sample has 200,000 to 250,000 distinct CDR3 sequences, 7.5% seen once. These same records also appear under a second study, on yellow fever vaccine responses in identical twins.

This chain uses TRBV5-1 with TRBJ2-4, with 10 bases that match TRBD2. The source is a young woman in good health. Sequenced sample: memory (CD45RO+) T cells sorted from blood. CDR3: CASRPPVLAGEGDIQYF. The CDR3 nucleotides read TGCGCCAGCAGACCGCCGGTCCTAGCGGGGGAGGGAGACATTCAGTACTTC.